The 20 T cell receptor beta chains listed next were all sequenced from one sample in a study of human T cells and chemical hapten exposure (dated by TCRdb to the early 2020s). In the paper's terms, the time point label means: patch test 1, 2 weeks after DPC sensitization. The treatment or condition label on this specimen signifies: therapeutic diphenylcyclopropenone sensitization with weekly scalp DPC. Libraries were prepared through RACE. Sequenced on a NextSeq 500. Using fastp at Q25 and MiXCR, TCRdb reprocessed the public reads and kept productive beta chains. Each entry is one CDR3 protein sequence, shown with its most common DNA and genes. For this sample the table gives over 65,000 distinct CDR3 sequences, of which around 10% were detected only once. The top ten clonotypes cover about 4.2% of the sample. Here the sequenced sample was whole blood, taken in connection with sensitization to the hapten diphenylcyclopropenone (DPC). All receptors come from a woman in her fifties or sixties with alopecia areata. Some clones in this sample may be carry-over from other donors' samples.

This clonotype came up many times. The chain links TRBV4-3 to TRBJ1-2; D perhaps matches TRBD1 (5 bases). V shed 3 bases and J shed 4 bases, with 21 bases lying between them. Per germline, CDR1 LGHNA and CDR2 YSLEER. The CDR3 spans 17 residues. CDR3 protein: CASSQGTGDTRGYGYTF. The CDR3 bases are TGCGCCAGCAGCCAGGGAACAGGTGACACCCGAGGCTATGGCTACACCTTC.

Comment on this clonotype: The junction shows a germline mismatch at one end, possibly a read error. The CDR3 reads CASGQWTSTDTQYF. In DNA, the CDR3 is TGTGCCAGCGGCCAATGGACTAGCACAGATACGCAGTATTTT. The gene calls are TRBV3-1 and TRBJ2-3, with D possibly being TRBD2 (5 bases). The germline CDR1 and CDR2 sequences are LGHDT and YNNKEL (reference sequence). This CDR3 contains 14 residues.

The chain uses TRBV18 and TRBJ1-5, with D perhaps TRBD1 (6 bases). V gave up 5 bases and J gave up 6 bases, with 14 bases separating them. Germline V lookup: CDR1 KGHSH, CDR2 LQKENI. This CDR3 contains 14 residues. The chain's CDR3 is CASSDNRVGQPQHF. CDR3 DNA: TGTGCCAGCTCAGACAACAGGGTCGGTCAGCCCCAGCATTTT.

In DNA, the CDR3 is TGTGCCAGCAGTTTGGTGTCAGATACGCAGTATTTT. Translation: CASSLVSDTQYF. The rearrangement uses TRBV12-3 or TRBV12-4 and TRBJ2-3; D gene ambiguous. CDR3 length: 12 amino acids. V was clipped by 3 bases and J by 4 bases, with 5 bases between them.

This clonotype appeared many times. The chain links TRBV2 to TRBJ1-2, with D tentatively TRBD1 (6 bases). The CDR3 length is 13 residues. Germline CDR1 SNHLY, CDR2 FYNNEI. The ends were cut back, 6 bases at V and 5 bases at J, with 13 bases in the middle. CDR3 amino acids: CASSPTGIYGYTF. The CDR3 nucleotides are TGTGCCAGCAGCCCCACAGGGATTTATGGCTACACCTTC. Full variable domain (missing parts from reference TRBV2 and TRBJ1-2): EPEVTQTPSHQVTQMGQEVILRCVPISNHLYFYWYRQILGQKVEFLVSFYNNEISEKSEIFDDQFSVERPDGSNFTLKIRSTKLEDSAMYFCASSPTGIYGYTFGSGTRLTVV.

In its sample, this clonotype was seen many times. The CDR3 reads CSARTGGTNTGELFF. Here the CDR3 DNA reads TGCAGCGCACGGACAGGGGGCACGAACACCGGGGAGCTGTTTTTT. V and J are TRBV29-1 and TRBJ2-2; 11 bases are shared with TRBD1. Per germline, CDR1 SQVTM and CDR2 ANQGSEA. The CDR3 has 15 residues. Trimming at V came to 7 bases and at J to 0 bases, leaving 4 bases not matched to a gene.

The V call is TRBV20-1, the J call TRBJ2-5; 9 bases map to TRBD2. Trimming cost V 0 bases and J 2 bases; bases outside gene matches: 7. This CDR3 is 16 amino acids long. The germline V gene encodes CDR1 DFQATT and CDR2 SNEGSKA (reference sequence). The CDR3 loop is CSARDARGRGQETQYF. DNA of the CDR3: TGCAGTGCTAGAGACGCTCGCGGGAGGGGGCAAGAGACCCAGTACTTC.

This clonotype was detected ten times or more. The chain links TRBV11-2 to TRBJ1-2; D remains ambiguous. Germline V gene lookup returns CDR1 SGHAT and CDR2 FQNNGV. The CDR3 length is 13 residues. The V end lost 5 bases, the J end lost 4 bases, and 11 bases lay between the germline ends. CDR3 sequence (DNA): TGTGCCAGCAGCCCCTCCAGAGTCTATGGCTACACCTTC. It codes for CASSPSRVYGYTF. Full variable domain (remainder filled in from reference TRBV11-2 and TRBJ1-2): EAGVAQSPRYKIIEKRQSVAFWCNPISGHATLYWYQQILGQGPKLLIQFQNNGVVDDSQLPKDRFSAERLKGVDSTLKIQPAKLEDSAVYLCASSPSRVYGYTFGSGTRLTVV.

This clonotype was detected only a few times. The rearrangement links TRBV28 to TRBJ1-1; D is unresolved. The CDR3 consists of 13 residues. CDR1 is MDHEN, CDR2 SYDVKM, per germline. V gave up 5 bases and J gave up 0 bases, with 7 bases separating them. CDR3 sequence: CASSIEMNTEAFF. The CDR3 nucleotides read TGTGCCAGCAGTATCGAAATGAACACTGAAGCTTTCTTT.

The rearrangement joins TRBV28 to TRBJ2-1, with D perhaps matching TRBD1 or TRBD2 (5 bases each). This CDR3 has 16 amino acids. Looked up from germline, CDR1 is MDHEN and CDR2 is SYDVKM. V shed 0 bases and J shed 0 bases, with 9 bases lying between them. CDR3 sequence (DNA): TGTGCCAGCAGTTTATGGGTTGGGGGCTCCTACAATGAGCAGTTCTTC. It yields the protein CASSLWVGGSYNEQFF.

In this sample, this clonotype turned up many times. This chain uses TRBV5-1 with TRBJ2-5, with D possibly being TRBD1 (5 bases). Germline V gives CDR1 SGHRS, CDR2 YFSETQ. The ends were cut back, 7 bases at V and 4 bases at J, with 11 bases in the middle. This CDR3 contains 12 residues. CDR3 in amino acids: CASGATRETQYF. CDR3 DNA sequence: TGCGCCAGCGGGGCGACAAGAGAGACCCAGTACTTC.

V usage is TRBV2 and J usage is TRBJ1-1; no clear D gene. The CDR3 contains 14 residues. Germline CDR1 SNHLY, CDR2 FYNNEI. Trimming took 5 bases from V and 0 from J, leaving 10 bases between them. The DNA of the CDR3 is TGTGCCAGCAGTCATGAAGGGCTGAACACTGAAGCTTTCTTT. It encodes CASSHEGLNTEAFF.

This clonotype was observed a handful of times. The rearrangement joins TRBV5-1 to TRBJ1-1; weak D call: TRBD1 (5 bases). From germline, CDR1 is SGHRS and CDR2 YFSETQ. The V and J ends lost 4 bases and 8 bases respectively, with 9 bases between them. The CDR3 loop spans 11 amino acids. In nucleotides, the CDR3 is TGCGCCAGCAGCGCTGGGACGGAAGCTTTCTTT. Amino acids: CASSAGTEAFF.

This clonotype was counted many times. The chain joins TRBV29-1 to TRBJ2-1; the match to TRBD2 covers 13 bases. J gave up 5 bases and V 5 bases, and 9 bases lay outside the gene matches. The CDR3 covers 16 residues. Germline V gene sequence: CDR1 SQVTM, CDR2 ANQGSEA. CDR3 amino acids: CSVSAGTSGNHNEQFF. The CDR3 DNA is TGCAGCGTTTCCGCCGGGACTAGCGGGAACCACAATGAGCAGTTCTTC.

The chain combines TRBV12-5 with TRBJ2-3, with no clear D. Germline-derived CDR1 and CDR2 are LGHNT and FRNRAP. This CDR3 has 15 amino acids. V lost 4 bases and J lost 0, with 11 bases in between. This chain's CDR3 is CASGYSGTSTDTQYF. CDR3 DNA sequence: TGTGCTAGTGGTTATTCAGGCACTAGCACAGATACGCAGTATTTT.

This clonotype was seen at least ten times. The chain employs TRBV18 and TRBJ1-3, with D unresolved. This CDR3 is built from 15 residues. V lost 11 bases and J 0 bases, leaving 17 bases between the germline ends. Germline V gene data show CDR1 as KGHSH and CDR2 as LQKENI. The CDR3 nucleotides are TGTGCCTCCACCCCGGTTATGGCCTCTGGAAACACCATATATTTT. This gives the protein CASTPVMASGNTIYF.

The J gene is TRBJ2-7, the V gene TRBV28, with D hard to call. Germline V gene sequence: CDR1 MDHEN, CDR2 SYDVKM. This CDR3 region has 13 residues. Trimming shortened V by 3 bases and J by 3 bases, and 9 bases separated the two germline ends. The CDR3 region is CASSFLPLYEQYF. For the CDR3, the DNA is TGTGCCAGCAGTTTCCTCCCCCTCTACGAGCAGTACTTC.

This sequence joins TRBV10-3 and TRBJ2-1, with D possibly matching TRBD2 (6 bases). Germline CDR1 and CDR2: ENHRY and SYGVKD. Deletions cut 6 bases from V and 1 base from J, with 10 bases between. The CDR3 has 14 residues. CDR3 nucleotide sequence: TGTGCCATCAGAAGCGGAGGGTCCTACAATGAGCAGTTCTTC. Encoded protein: CAIRSGGSYNEQFF.

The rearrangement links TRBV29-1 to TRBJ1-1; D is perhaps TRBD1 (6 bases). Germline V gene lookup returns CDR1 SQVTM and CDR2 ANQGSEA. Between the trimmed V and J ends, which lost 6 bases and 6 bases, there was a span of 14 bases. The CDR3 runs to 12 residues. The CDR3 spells CSVKTGNAEAFF. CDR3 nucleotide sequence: TGCAGCGTCAAAACAGGGAATGCTGAAGCTTTCTTT.

CDR3 bases: TGCAGCGTTGACTCGGGCGATGAGCAGTTCTTC. It translates to CSVDSGDEQFF. The gene calls are TRBV29-1 and TRBJ2-1, with D unresolved. Trimming shortened V by 3 bases and J by 8 bases, and 8 bases separated the two germline ends. Germline V gene lookup returns CDR1 SQVTM and CDR2 ANQGSEA. This CDR3 comprises 11 residues.